Listed below are T cell receptor beta chains from one sample, sequenced in a study of T cell changes during pregnancy in multiple sclerosis. Clones were sequenced by immunoSEQ multiplex PCR, and TCRdb holds only the in-frame ones, with some missing. The sample includes 65,000 to 85,000 clones, 92% of them seen just once. The starting material was CD4+ T cells from peripheral blood mononuclear cells, obtained after pregnancy. The receptor set was obtained from a female donor with multiple sclerosis, enrolled in a pregnancy study. Both conserved end residues are part of each CDR3. The order of the fields is V gene, J gene, CDR3 protein.

>TRBV6-6|TRBJ2-7
CASWEGVLSYEQYF
>TRBV7-9|TRBJ2-3
CASFAGTGDTDTQYF
>TRBV29-1|TRBJ1-1
CSVAPGQGTTEAFF
>TRBV4-2|TRBJ1-1
CASSLQSGMNTEAFF
>TRBV6-5|TRBJ1-1
CASSYVSSGTEAFF
>TRBV6-5|TRBJ1-2
CASGVSSAYGYTF
>TRBV9|TRBJ2-3
CASSVVSGNADTQYF
>TRBV6-5|TRBJ2-7
CASREGEGEQYF
>TRBV19|TRBJ2-3
CASSRLNTDTQYF
>TRBV2|-
CASSAVDSYEQYF
>TRBV27|TRBJ2-7
CASRRQGSYEQYF
>TRBV6-6|TRBJ1-1
CASSNRQGAMTEAFF